This TCR beta chain was observed in a study of cytomegalovirus exposure and HLA in healthy donors. A multiplex PCR was run with 60 Vbeta primers and 13 Jbeta primers. The protocol was immunoSEQ multiplex PCR, while the TCRdb copy is restricted to in-frame clones and leaves out a portion. The table includes roughly 180,000 clones, 80% detected once. The CDR3 sequence is 16 residues long. CDR1 and CDR2 from the germline V gene are SGHNT and YENEEA. Germline trimming cut 2 bases from V and 4 bases from J; bases unmatched to any gene: 9. Points on this clone: Its antigen is unknown.

The study's findings and limits: Reports indicate that TCR beta sequences accurately predicted the HLA-A and HLA-B alleles of most subjects. Previous analysis showed most TCR beta V segments were productive about 87% or about 30% of the time.

Input material: PBMCs. The sequence was obtained from a woman between 45 and 60 years old in good health and CMV-seropositive. The V and J genes are TRBV11-3 and TRBJ1-1; 8 positions match TRBD1. The CDR3 sequence: CASSLRAGGHPTEAFF. The CDR3 region has the DNA TGTGCCAGCAGCTTACGGGCAGGGGGCCATCCCACTGAAGCTTTCTTT. Complete variable domain (other parts from reference TRBV11-3 and TRBJ1-1): EAGVVQSPRYKIIEKKQPVAFWCNPISGHNTLYWYLQNLGQGPELLIRYENEEAVDDSQLPKDRFSAERLKGVDSTLKIQPAELGDSAVYLCASSLRAGGHPTEAFFGQGTRLTVV.